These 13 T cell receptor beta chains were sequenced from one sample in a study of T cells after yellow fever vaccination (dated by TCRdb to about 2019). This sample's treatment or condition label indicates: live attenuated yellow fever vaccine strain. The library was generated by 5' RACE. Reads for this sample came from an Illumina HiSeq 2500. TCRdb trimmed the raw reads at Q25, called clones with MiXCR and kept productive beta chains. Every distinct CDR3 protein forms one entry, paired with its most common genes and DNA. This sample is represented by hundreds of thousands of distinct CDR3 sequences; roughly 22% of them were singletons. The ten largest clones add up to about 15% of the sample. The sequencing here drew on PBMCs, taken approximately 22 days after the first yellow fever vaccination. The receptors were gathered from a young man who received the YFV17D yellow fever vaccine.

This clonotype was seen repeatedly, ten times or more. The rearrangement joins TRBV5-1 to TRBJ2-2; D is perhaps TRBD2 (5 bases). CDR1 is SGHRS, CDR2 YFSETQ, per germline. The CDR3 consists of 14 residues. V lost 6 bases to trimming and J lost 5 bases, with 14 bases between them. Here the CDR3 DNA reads TGCGCCAGCATCGAGGGCAGTGGGACCGGGGAGCTGTTTTTT. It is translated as CASIEGSGTGELFF.

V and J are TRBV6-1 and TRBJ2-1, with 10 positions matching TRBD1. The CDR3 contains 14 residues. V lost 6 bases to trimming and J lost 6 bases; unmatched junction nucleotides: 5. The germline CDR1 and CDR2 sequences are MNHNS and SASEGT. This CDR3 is CASRLTGGCNEQFF. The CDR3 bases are TGTGCCAGCAGACTGACAGGGGGCTGCAATGAGCAGTTCTTC.

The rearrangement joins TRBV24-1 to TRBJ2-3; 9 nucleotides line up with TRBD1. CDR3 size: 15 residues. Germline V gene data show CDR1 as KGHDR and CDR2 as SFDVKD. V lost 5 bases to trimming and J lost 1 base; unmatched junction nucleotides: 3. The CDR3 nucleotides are TGTGCCACCAGTGGCGGACAGGGGCGCACAGATACGCAGTATTTT. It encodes CATSGGQGRTDTQYF.

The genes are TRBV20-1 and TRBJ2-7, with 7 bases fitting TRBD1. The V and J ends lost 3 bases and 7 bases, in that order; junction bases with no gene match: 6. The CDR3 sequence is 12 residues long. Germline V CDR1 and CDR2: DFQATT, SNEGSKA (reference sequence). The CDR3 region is CSARHRGGEQYF. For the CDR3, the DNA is TGCAGTGCTAGGCACAGGGGCGGAGAGCAGTACTTC.

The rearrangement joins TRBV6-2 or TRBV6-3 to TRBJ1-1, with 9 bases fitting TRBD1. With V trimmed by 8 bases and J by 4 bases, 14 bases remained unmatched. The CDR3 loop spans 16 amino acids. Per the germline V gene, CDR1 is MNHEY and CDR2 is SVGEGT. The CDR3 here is CASRPAGQGMGTEAFF. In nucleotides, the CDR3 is TGTGCCAGCCGCCCAGCCGGACAGGGGATGGGCACTGAAGCTTTCTTT.

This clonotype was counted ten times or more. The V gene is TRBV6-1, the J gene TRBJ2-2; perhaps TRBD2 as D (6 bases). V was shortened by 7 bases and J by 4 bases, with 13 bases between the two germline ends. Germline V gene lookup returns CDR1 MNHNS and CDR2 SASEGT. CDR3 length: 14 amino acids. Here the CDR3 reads CASTTGTPTGELFF. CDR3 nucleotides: TGTGCCAGCACCACCGGGACTCCCACCGGGGAGCTGTTTTTT.

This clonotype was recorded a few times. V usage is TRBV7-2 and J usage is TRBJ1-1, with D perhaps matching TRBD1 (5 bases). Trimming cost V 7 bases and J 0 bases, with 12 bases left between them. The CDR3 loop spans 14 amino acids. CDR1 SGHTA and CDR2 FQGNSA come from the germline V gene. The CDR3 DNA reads TGTGCCAGCACCCCGGGACGCCTGAACACTGAAGCTTTCTTT. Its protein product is CASTPGRLNTEAFF.

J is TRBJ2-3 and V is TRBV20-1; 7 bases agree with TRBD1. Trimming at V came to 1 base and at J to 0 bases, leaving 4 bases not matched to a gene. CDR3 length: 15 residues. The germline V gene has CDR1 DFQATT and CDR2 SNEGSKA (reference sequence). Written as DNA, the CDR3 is TGCAGTGCTAGAGTCCCAGGGGGAAGCACAGATACGCAGTATTTT. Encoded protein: CSARVPGGSTDTQYF.

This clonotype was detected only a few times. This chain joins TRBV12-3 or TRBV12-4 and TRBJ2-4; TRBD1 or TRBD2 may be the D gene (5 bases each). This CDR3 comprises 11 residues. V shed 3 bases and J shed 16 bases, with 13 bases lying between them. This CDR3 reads CASSLGVEDYF. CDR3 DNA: TGTGCCAGCAGTTTGGGGGTGGAGGATTACTTC.

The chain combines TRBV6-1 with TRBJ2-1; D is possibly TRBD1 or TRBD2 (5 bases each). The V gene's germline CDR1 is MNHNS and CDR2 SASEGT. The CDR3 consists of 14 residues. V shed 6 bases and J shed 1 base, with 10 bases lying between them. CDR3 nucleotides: TGTGCCAGCAGCGGGACGGGGTCCTACAATGAGCAGTTCTTC. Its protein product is CASSGTGSYNEQFF.

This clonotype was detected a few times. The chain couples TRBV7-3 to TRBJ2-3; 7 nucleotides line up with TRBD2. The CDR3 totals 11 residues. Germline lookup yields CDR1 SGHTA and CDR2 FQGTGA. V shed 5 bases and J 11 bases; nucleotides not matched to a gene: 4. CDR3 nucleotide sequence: TGTGCCAGCAGCACCGGGGGGATGCAGTATTTT. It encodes CASSTGGMQYF.

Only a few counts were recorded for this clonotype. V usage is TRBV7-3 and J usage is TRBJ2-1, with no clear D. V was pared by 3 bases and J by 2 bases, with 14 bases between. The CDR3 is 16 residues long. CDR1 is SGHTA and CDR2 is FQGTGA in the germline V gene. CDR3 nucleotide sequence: TGTGCCAGCAGCTTGTCAACGGCGGTTCCCTACAATGAGCAGTTCTTC. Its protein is CASSLSTAVPYNEQFF.

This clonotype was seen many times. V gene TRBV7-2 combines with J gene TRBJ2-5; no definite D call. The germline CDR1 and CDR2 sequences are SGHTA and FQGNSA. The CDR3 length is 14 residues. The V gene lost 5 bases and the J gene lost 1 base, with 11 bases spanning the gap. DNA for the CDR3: TGTGCCAGCAGCCGTTCGTGGGGCCAAGAGACCCAGTACTTC. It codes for CASSRSWGQETQYF. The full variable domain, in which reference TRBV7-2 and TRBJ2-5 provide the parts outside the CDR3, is GAGVSQSPSNKVTEKGKDVELRCDPISGHTALYWYRQSLGQGLEFLIYFQGNSAPDKSGLPSDRFSAERTGGSVSTLTIQRTQQEDSAVYLCASSRSWGQETQYFGPGTRLLVL.